This note documents a single TCR beta chain sequence. The data stem from a study of cytomegalovirus exposure and HLA in healthy donors. For the study at large: Both the 120 or so validation repertoires and the 500 to 700 first-cohort repertoires used the same platform, as reported by a later analysis.

Per the germline V gene, CDR1 is MGHDK and CDR2 is SYGVNS. This CDR3 is 13 amino acids long. Some clones are missing from TCRdb's copy, which holds only in-frame ones; the method was immunoSEQ multiplex PCR. The table includes about 130,000 clones, approximately 89% detected once. The genes are TRBV25-1 and TRBJ2-5, with 7 bases identical to TRBD2. Sequenced: PBMCs. The TCR originated in a woman in her late teens or twenties in good health and CMV-seronegative. The CDR3: CATSAVFRETQYF. DNA of the CDR3: TGTGCTACTAGCGCAGTATTTAGAGAGACCCAGTACTTC.